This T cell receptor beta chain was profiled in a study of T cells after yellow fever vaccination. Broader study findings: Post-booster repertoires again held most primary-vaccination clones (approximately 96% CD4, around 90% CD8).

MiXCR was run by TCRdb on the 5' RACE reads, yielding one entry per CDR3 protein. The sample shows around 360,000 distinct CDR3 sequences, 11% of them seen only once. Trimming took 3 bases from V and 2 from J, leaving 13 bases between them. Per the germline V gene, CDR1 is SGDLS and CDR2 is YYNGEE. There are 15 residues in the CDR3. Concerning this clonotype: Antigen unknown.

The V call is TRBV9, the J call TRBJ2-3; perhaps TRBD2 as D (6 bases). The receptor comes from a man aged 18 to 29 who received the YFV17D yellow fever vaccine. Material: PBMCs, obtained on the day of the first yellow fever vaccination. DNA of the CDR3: TGTGCCAGCAGCGAACACGGGGGACTCACAGATACGCAGTATTTT. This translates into CASSEHGGLTDTQYF.